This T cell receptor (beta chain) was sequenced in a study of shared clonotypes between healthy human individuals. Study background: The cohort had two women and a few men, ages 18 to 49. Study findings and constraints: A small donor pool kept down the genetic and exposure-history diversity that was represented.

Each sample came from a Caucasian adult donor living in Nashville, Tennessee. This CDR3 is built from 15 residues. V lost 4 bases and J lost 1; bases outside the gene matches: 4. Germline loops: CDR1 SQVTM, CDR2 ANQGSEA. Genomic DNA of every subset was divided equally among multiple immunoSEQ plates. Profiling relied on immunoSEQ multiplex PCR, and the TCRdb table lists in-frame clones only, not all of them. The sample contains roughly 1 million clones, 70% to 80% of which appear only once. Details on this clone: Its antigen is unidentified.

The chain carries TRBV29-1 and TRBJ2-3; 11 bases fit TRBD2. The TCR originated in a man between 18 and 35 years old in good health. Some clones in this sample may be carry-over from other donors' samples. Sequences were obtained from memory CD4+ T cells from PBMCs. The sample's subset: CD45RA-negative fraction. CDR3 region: CSVGGLAGRTDTQYF. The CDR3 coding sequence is TGCAGCGTTGGTGGACTAGCGGGTCGCACAGATACGCAGTATTTT.